The rows below give T cell receptor beta chains drawn from one sample of a study of blood T cells in healthy people across ages. TCRdb analysed the 5' RACE reads with MiXCR anew, one entry per CDR3 protein. The data show roughly 1.9 million distinct CDR3 sequences, about two fifths seen once. Sequencing used blood. The receptors were sampled from a human donor in good health. Each CDR3 is given with its conserved first and last residue. D genes are given only for firm matches.

v_gene	j_gene	d_gene	CDR3aa
TRBV5-5	TRBJ1-2	TRBD1	CASSLTTWDRGSIGGYTF
TRBV24-1	TRBJ2-1	.	CATSDASRFSYNEQFF
TRBV10-3	.	.	CAILNRDWNGTQYF
TRBV4-3	TRBJ1-6	TRBD1	CASSQGQGRGGSPLHF
TRBV28	TRBJ1-5	.	CASSFSRLRQSQPQHF
TRBV7-8	TRBJ2-7	.	CASSLTGPYYEQYF
TRBV20-1	TRBJ2-3	TRBD2	CSALAGGRTDTQYF
TRBV20-1	TRBJ1-1	TRBD1	CSASLTGGFSEAFF
TRBV5-1	TRBJ1-5	.	CASSRDTGTGQPQHF
TRBV5-1	TRBJ2-6	.	CASGDSSGANVLTF
TRBV20-1	.	TRBD2	CSARPPQQVAGGEQYF
TRBV5-1	TRBJ2-3	TRBD2	CASSLASGPSTDMQYF
TRBV15	TRBJ2-7	.	CATSRDLGFSYEQYF
TRBV6-6	TRBJ2-1	.	CASSYSGTDNEQFF
TRBV28	TRBJ2-1	.	CASSFRDPRTDEQFF